The clone carrying this T cell receptor beta chain was seen only once. This specimen belongs to a study of blood T cell repertoires in COVID-19. Background on the study: Sources were T cells, B-cell-depleted T cells, or PBMCs; the material itself was cDNA or gDNA.

CDR3 length equals 15 residues. V dropped 4 bases and J dropped 4; count of bases not matched to a gene: 8. In germline, CDR1 is SGHRS, CDR2 YFSETQ. Here immunoSEQ multiplex PCR was the method, and the copy in TCRdb shows in-frame clones only, minus some. The sample includes some 110,000 clones, 60% to 80% of them seen just once. The rearrangement links TRBV5-1 to TRBJ1-3, with 7 positions matching TRBD1. The source is a human donor with acute or convalescent COVID-19. The donor label of this sample is uncertain. Specimen: peripheral blood. The CDR3 DNA is TGCGCCAGCAGCACAGGACAGGTGGGCGGAAACACCATATATTTT. Its translation: CASSTGQVGGNTIYF.